This TCR beta chain was retrieved from a study of identical twins. V shed 6 bases and J 7 bases; nucleotides not matched to a gene: 11. Per the germline V gene, CDR1 is MNHEY and CDR2 is SVGEGT. The CDR3 sequence is 15 residues long. TCRdb passed the 5' RACE reads through MiXCR, listing each CDR3 protein once. This sample yields 350,000 to 600,000 distinct CDR3 sequences, of which 14% are seen a single time; about 0.54% belongs to the top ten. This clonotype turned up a few times. Its antigen remains unknown. General observations from the study: Within twin pairs, the out-of-frame alpha sequences they shared showed excess low generation probability. Insertions were fewer in abundant cord blood beta clonotypes, whereas memory repertoires showed none of this pattern.

These same records also appear under a second study, on yellow fever vaccine responses in identical twins.

This TCR was sampled from a woman under 30 in good health. The chain is built from TRBV6-2 or TRBV6-3 and TRBJ2-7; TRBD2 aligns across 11 bases. Sequencing used CD4+ T cells sorted from blood. CDR3 in amino acids: CASSRIAGGPGEQYF. The CDR3 DNA reads TGTGCCAGCAGCCGAATAGCGGGAGGGCCAGGAGAGCAGTACTTC.